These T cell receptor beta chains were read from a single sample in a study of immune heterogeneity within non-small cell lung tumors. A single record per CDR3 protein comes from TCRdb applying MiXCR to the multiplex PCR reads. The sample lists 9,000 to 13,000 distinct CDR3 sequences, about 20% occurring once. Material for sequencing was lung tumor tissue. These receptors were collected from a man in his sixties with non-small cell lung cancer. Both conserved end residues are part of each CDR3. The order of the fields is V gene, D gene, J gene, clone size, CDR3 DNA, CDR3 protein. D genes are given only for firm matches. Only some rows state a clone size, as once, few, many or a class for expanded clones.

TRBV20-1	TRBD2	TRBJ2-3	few	TGCAGTGCTGGCGGGACTAGCGGCACAGATACGCAGTATTTT	CSAGGTSGTDTQYF
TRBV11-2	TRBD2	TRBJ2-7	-	TGTGCCAGCAGCTTAGGGCTAGCGGGAGCCTACGAGCAGTACTTC	CASSLGLAGAYEQYF
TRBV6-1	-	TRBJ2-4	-	TGTGCCAGCAGTGATCGCACTAGGGGCATTCAGTACTTC	CASSDRTRGIQYF
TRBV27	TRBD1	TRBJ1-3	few	TGTGCCAGCAGTTTATTCCGGGACAGCGGAAACACCATATATTTT	CASSLFRDSGNTIYF
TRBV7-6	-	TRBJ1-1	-	TGTGCCAGCAGCTTTGGGGGCAACACTGAAGCTTTCTTT	CASSFGGNTEAFF
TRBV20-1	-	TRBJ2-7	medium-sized	TGCAGCCCATATTCTCAATCGTCCTACGAGCAGTACTTC	CSPYSQSSYEQYF
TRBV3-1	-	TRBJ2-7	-	TGTGCCAGCAACCAAGATATGAGGGAGCAGTACTTC	CASNQDMREQYF
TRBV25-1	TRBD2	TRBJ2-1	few	TGTGCCAGCGGGGGGGGGGTCTACAATGAGCAGTTCTTC	CASGGGVYNEQFF
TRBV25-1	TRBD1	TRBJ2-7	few	TGTGCCAGCAGTGGAGGGGGCGATGAGCAGTACTTC	CASSGGGDEQYF
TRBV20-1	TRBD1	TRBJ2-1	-	TGCAGTGCCAAACCCCCCCGGGACAGGCCGTACAATGAGCAGTTCTTC	CSAKPPRDRPYNEQFF
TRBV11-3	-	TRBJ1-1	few	TGTGCCAGCAGCTTAAGCGGGGGGGGGGACACTGAAGCTTTCTTT	CASSLSGGGDTEAFF
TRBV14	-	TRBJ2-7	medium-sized	TGTGCCAGCAGCCGCCGGGACATGAGCTCCTACGAGCAGTACTTC	CASSRRDMSSYEQYF
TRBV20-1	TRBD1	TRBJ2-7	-	TGCAGTGCCGACCAGGGGGCCCCTCCCTACGAGCAGTACTTC	CSADQGAPPYEQYF
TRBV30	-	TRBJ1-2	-	TGTGCCTGGAGTAAGTTGACACTTTGGGACCATGGCTACACCTTC	CAWSKLTLWDHGYTF
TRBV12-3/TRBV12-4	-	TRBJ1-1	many	TGTGCCAGCAGTTTAATTCAGGGCTCTGAAGCTTTCTTT	CASSLIQGSEAFF
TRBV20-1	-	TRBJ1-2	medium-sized	TGCAGTGCTAGATCATCGGGGCCCGACCTTCGTCGGCACTATGGCTACACCTTC	CSARSSGPDLRRHYGYTF
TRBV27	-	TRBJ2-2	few	TGTGCCAGCAGTTTAGGTCAGGGGAACACCGGGGAGCTGTTTTTT	CASSLGQGNTGELFF
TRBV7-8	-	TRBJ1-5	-	TGTGCCAGCAGCTTAGATCGGTCCCAGCCCCAGCATTTT	CASSLDRSQPQHF
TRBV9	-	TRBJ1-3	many	TGTGCCAGCAGCCCTTCCTCTGGAAACACCATATATTTT	CASSPSSGNTIYF
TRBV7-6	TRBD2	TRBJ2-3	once	TGTGCCAGCAGCTTTGCGGGAGGGAAGACAGATACGCAGTATTTT	CASSFAGGKTDTQYF
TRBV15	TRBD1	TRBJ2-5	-	TGTGCCACCAGCAGGAAGAGGGGGACAGCAACAGGGTGGCAAGAGACCCAGTACTTC	CATSRKRGTATGWQETQYF
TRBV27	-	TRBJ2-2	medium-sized	TGTGCCAGCAGTTTAGACCGAATAGCTACGAACACCGGGGAGCTGTTTTTT	CASSLDRIATNTGELFF
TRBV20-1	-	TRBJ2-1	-	TGCAGTGCTAGAGATGCGGAACCCTTACCGTTCTTC	CSARDAEPLPFF
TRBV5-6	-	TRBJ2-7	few	TGTGCCAGCAGCGCTTTCTACGAGCAGTACTTC	CASSAFYEQYF
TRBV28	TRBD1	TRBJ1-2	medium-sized	TGTGCCAGCAGTACCCACCTAGGGACAGGGTATGGCTACACCTTC	CASSTHLGTGYGYTF
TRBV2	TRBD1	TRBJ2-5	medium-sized	TGTGCCAGCAGTGGGGACAGGGGGGCAGAGACCCAGTACTTC	CASSGDRGAETQYF
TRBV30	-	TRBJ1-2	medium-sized	TGTGCACCTAGTGAGGGCGTCCGAGTGGGCTACACCTTC	CAPSEGVRVGYTF
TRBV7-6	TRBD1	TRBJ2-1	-	TGTGCCAGCAGAGATGACAGGGCAGGCGAGCAGTTCTTC	CASRDDRAGEQFF
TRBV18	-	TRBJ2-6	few	TGTGCCAGCTCACCAGGGCAGGACAACGTCCTGACTTTC	CASSPGQDNVLTF
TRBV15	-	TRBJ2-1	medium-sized	TGTGCCACCAGCGAAACCCAAGGGGATAGCTACAATGAGCAGTTCTTC	CATSETQGDSYNEQFF
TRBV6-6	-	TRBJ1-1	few	TGTGCCAGCAGTTACATTGGGGATAACACTGAAGCTTTCTTT	CASSYIGDNTEAFF
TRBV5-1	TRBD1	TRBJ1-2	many	TGCGCCAGCAGCGCAACAGGGGGCTCCAACTATGGCTACACCTTC	CASSATGGSNYGYTF
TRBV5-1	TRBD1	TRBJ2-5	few	TGCGCCAGCAGCTTGGGTGGGACAGGGGAGACCCAGTACTTC	CASSLGGTGETQYF
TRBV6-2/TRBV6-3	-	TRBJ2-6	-	TGTGCCAGCAGTTACTCGACTGGGGCCAACGTCCTGACTTTC	CASSYSTGANVLTF
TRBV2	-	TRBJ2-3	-	TGTGCCAGCAGTGAAAATCCCTCACCCCGTTCCCAGTATTTT	CASSENPSPRSQYF
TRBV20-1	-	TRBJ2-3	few	TGCAGTGCCCAGACCCAGGGGCGTGGAGATACGCAGTATTTT	CSAQTQGRGDTQYF
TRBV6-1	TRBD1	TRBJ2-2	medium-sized	TGTGCCAGCAGCGGGACAGGGGAGCACGGGGAGCTGTTTTTT	CASSGTGEHGELFF
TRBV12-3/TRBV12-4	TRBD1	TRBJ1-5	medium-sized	TGTGCCAGCAGTTCAGGGACAGGGCGGACTCAGCCCCAGCATTTT	CASSSGTGRTQPQHF
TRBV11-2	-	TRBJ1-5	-	TGTGCCAGCAGCCATGGACAGAGCAATCAGCCCCAGCATTTT	CASSHGQSNQPQHF
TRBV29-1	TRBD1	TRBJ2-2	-	TGCAGCGTCCTCCCGGGACAGGGAGGGGAGCTGTTTTTT	CSVLPGQGGELFF
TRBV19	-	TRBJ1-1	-	TGTGCCAGTAGCATCTGGGCTATGAACACTGAAGATTTCTTT	CASSIWAMNTEDFF
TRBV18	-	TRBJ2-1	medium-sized	TGTGCCAGCTCACCGCCGGGGACTTCAAATGAGCAGTTCTTC	CASSPPGTSNEQFF